The 13 T cell receptor beta chains below all came from one sample that was sequenced in a study of blood T cell repertoires in COVID-19 (dated by TCRdb to 2020 to 2022). The method behind the library was the immunoSEQ multiplex PCR assay. TCRdb limited this immuneACCESS table to in-frame rearrangements with V and J called. A share of clones is missing; checked studies link under half to unresolved V genes, and the rest is unexplained. The sample records around 140,000 clones, 87% of which are singletons. The ten largest account for roughly 37% of the sample. The source material was peripheral blood. The receptors originated from a man aged 50 or older who had recovered from COVID-19.

This CDR3 reads CASSITGTGGVGNTIYF. For the CDR3, the DNA is TGTGCCAGCAGCATTACCGGGACAGGGGGCGTAGGAAACACCATATATTTT. The gene calls are TRBV5-6 and TRBJ1-3, with TRBD1 matching over 12 bases. Germline trimming cut 4 bases from V and 4 bases from J; bases unmatched to any gene: 9. This CDR3 is 17 amino acids long. In germline, CDR1 is SGHDT, CDR2 YYEEEE.

The V gene is TRBV7-6, the J gene TRBJ2-1; 10 bases fit TRBD2. The V gene end was trimmed by 4 bases and the J gene end by 9 bases; junction bases not matched to a gene: 3. Germline V gene data show CDR1 as SGHVS and CDR2 as FNYEAQ. The CDR3 has 13 residues. The CDR3 coding sequence is TGTGCCAGCAGCTCGCGGACTAGCGGTGAGCAGTTCTTC. Protein: CASSSRTSGEQFF.

The J gene is TRBJ2-5, the V gene TRBV7-2; 9 bases agree with TRBD2. V was clipped by 3 bases and J by 1 base; unmatched bases: 3. CDR1 SGHTA and CDR2 FQGNSA come from the germline V gene. CDR3 size: 15 residues. In DNA, the CDR3 is TGTGCCAGCAGCTTTGCGGGGGGGCCCCAAGAGACCCAGTACTTC. It is translated as CASSFAGGPQETQYF.

This sequence joins TRBV7-3 and TRBJ2-3; unclear D gene. V shed 5 bases and J shed 7 bases, with 10 bases lying between them. Germline V gene sequence: CDR1 SGHTA, CDR2 FQGTGA. The CDR3 loop spans 12 amino acids. The CDR3 loop reads CASSGGRHTQYF. In DNA form, the CDR3 reads TGTGCCAGCAGCGGCGGTAGGCATACGCAGTATTTT. Variable domain in full (rest from reference TRBV7-3 and TRBJ2-3): GAGVSQTPSNKVTEKGKYVELRCDPISGHTALYWYRQSLGQGPEFLIYFQGTGAADDSGLPNDRFFAVRPEGSVSTLKIQRTERGDSAVYLCASSGGRHTQYFGPGTRLTVL.

The rearrangement links TRBV5-1 to TRBJ2-7, with 7 positions matching TRBD2. The ends lost 2 bases at V and 0 bases at J; junction bases unmatched: 2. Germline CDR1 and CDR2: SGHRS and YFSETQ. This CDR3 is built from 14 residues. Here the CDR3 reads CASSFGGSSYEQYF. The CDR3 region has the DNA TGCGCCAGCAGCTTTGGCGGGAGCTCCTACGAGCAGTACTTC.

The CDR3 reads CASSLWGGTATNEKLFF. The CDR3 DNA reads as TGTGCCAGCAGCTTATGGGGGGGTACCGCAACTAATGAAAAACTGTTTTTT. The V call is TRBV7-9, the J call TRBJ1-4; maybe TRBD1 (5 bases). Germline V gene lookup returns CDR1 SEHNR and CDR2 FQNEAQ (reference sequence). This CDR3 is built from 17 residues. V lost 2 bases, J lost 0 bases, and 13 bases lay in between.

The chain employs TRBV6-2 or TRBV6-3 and TRBJ1-1, with D unclear. Looked up from germline, CDR1 is MNHEY and CDR2 is SVGEGT. Trimming removed 5 bases from V and 5 bases from J, with 15 bases in between. The CDR3 contains 14 residues. CDR3 protein: CASSLVPPDTEAFF. CDR3 DNA: TGTGCCAGCAGTCTAGTACCCCCGGATACTGAAGCTTTCTTT.

The chain joins TRBV9 to TRBJ2-2, with D perhaps matching TRBD1 (5 bases). Germline V lookup: CDR1 SGDLS, CDR2 YYNGEE. CDR3 length: 16 amino acids. The germline V and J ends were trimmed by 3 bases and 3 bases, with 15 bases remaining between them. In DNA, the CDR3 is TGTGCCAGCAGCGGGACAACCTCGGGTCACACCGGGGAGCTGTTTTTT. It yields the protein CASSGTTSGHTGELFF. Filled out from reference TRBV9 and TRBJ2-2, the complete variable domain reads DSGVTQTPKHLITATGQRVTLRCSPRSGDLSVYWYQQSLDQGLQFLIQYYNGEERAKGNILERFSAQQFPDLHSELNLSSLELGDSALYFCASSGTTSGHTGELFFGEGSRLTVL.

The chain is built from TRBV11-3 and TRBJ1-1; the D gene is possibly TRBD1 (5 bases). The CDR3 totals 15 residues. In germline, CDR1 is SGHNT, CDR2 YENEEA. V dropped 4 bases and J dropped 4 bases, with 16 bases sitting between them. CDR3 sequence (DNA): TGTGCCAGCAGCTCCCGACAGCGGGCGAGCACTGAAGCTTTCTTT. This gives the protein CASSSRQRASTEAFF.

The chain is built from TRBV10-3 and TRBJ1-1; 8 bases agree with TRBD1. The germline V gene encodes CDR1 ENHRY and CDR2 SYGVKD. V lost 3 bases and J lost 4; bases outside the gene matches: 4. The CDR3 is 14 residues long. The chain's CDR3 is CAISDTGGGTEAFF. Written as DNA, the CDR3 is TGTGCCATCAGTGACACAGGGGGGGGCACTGAAGCTTTCTTT.

The chain is built from TRBV5-4 and TRBJ2-5, with 12 nucleotides matching TRBD2. The J segment lost 3 bases and the V segment lost 1 base, leaving 4 bases of the junction unmatched. The CDR3 consists of 16 residues. The germline CDR1 and CDR2 sequences are SGHNT and YYREEE (reference sequence). In DNA, the CDR3 is TGTGCCAGCAGCTTGTATAGACTAGCGGGGGAAGAGACCCAGTACTTC. This gives the protein CASSLYRLAGEETQYF. The whole variable domain, filled in from reference TRBV5-4 and TRBJ2-5, reads ETGVTQSPTHLIKTRGQQVTLRCSSQSGHNTVSWYQQALGQGPQFIFQYYREEENGRGNFPPRFSGLQFPNYSSELNVNALELDDSALYLCASSLYRLAGEETQYFGPGTRLLVL.

V usage is TRBV10-2 and J usage is TRBJ2-3, with 9 nucleotides matching TRBD1. The germline CDR1 and CDR2 sequences are WSHSY and SAAADI. This CDR3 has 16 residues. The V gene end was trimmed by 7 bases and the J gene end by 4 bases; junction bases not matched to a gene: 12. The CDR3: CASNRPPGQGADTQYF. For the CDR3, the DNA is TGCGCCAGCAACCGCCCGCCGGGACAGGGTGCAGATACGCAGTATTTT.

The chain carries TRBV2 and TRBJ1-1, with 9 bases identical to TRBD1. The germline V gene encodes CDR1 SNHLY and CDR2 FYNNEI. The CDR3 contains 15 residues. The trim removed 6 bases at V and 2 bases at J, leaving 7 bases unmatched. The CDR3 is CASRGQGLGNTEAFF. The CDR3 coding sequence is TGTGCCAGCAGGGGACAGGGATTAGGAAACACTGAAGCTTTCTTT.